The source of this T cell receptor (beta chain) is a study of blood T cell repertoires in COVID-19. As for the study in general: Samples representing acute and convalescent COVID-19 were sourced from the United States, Italy and Spain. PBMCs, B-cell-depleted T cells, or T cells were the source of the cDNA or gDNA that made up the material.

In the original processing: For nucleated cells, counts were estimated from reference gene primer amplification. Method: immunoSEQ multiplex PCR; TCRdb's copy keeps in-frame clones and lacks some. Clone size and V and J calls were adopted from that table, with D and trimming inferred from the DNA. The sample lists tens of thousands of clones; 83% were seen once. Trimming cost V 4 bases and J 0 bases, with 18 bases left between them. CDR3 length: 17 amino acids. CDR1 is SGDLS and CDR2 is YYNGEE in the germline V gene. In Seattle, patients joined the study during active infection and were tracked longitudinally.

The V call is TRBV9, the J call TRBJ2-3; no definite D call. The specimen sequenced was peripheral blood. The clonotype originates from a man in his thirties or forties with COVID-19, enrolled during active disease. The CDR3 here is CASSPHESELSTDTQYF. DNA for the CDR3: TGTGCCAGCAGCCCTCACGAGAGCGAACTTAGCACAGATACGCAGTATTTT.